This T cell receptor (beta chain) was profiled in a study of blood T cells in healthy people across ages. Study conclusions and caveats: CMV status of donors was unknown, possibly confounding expanded clonotype changes.

Drawn from each donor were roughly 10 milliliters of peripheral blood. Germline V gene lookup returns CDR1 LGHNA and CDR2 YSLEER. This CDR3 comprises 15 residues. A note on this clonotype: Its antigen is currently unknown.

For the second PCR, which ran for about 7 to 11 cycles, a sample-barcoded 5' primer and a J-beta primer mix were used. TCRdb passed the 5' RACE reads through MiXCR, listing each CDR3 protein once. The table has 700,000 to 950,000 distinct CDR3 sequences, about 42% seen once. The specimen sequenced was blood. This clonotype was sampled from an older woman in good health. The rearrangement uses TRBV4-3 and TRBJ2-1; D is unresolved. The tail of the sequence fits TRBJ2-7 better, so the J call may be wrong. DNA of the CDR3: TGCGCCAGCAGCCAAGTGCTAGGCGCGTACAATGAGCAGTACTTC. Encoded protein: CASSQVLGAYNEQYF.